This record concerns one T cell receptor (beta chain) sequence. The antigen remains undetermined. TCRdb reanalysed the 5' RACE reads using MiXCR and keeps one entry per CDR3 protein. The repertoire holds around 140,000 distinct CDR3 sequences, with about 6% as singletons. This CDR3 comprises 14 residues. The trim removed 6 bases at V and 5 bases at J, leaving 5 bases unmatched. These data belong to a study of T-cell memory formation after mild COVID-19. Study background: Largely donor-specific TCR clusters were found. Study-wide results and caveats: Later expanders leaned CD4+, whereas day 15 to 85 contracting clones were balanced CD4/CD8.

The origin of this receptor is an adult woman who had mild COVID-19 (a few samples of this study predate the infection). Cell type and time point are not known. This rearrangement joins TRBV12-3 or TRBV12-4 to TRBJ2-3, with 10 bases that match TRBD2. The material sequenced was PBMCs or a T cell subset sorted from them (not recorded which). Here the CDR3 reads CASRGTSAEDTQYF. CDR3 sequence (DNA): TGTGCCAGCAGGGGGACTAGCGCGGAAGATACGCAGTATTTT.